Reported below is one T cell receptor beta chain. Antigen unknown. These data belong to a study of cytomegalovirus exposure and HLA in healthy donors. Study results and limitations: The majority of CMV-associated TCR beta chains were reported as apparently HLA-restricted in a later analysis. TCR beta V- and J-gene trimming was later associated with a missense DCLRE1C variant. An apparent linkage of common viral pathogens to several of the most significant clusters emerged in a later analysis.

Vbeta (60) and Jbeta (13) primers were used in the PCR. Using immunoSEQ multiplex PCR, the repertoire was profiled, and TCRdb retains in-frame clones only, with some absent. This sample has under 200,000 clones, with around nine tenths found just once. Trimming stripped 4 bases from V and 5 bases from J, with 14 bases between. The CDR3 sequence is 14 residues long. Per the germline V gene, CDR1 is KGHSH and CDR2 is LQKENI. This receptor was identified in a woman between 25 and 40 years old in good health and CMV-seronegative. The J gene is TRBJ1-2, the V gene TRBV18, with a weak D call TRBD1 (6 bases). The sample taken for sequencing was PBMCs. CDR3 region: CASSQQGRMYGYTF. CDR3 DNA sequence: TGTGCCAGCTCACAACAGGGACGGATGTATGGCTACACCTTC.